Below, one T cell receptor beta chain is given with its context. These data originate in a study of blood T cell repertoires in COVID-19. On the study more broadly: From the United States, Italy and Spain came samples of acute and convalescent COVID-19. Sources were T cells, B-cell-depleted T cells, or PBMCs; the material itself was cDNA or gDNA.

Germline V gene data show CDR1 as ENHRY and CDR2 as SYGVKD. Trimming took off 7 bases at V and 0 bases at J, with 13 bases between the two ends. The CDR3 has 15 residues. Authors' data handling: Amplification of reference gene primers was used by the study to estimate nucleated cell counts. Produced via immunoSEQ multiplex PCR; TCRdb's table is partial and in-frame only. V and J calls and clone size are those listed in that table; D and trimming were worked out from the DNA. The sample consists of about 670,000 clones, about 90% of them appearing once. The sequence was collected from a woman aged 18-35 years with acute or convalescent COVID-19. This chain joins TRBV10-3 and TRBJ2-1; D is possibly TRBD2 (5 bases). The specimen sequenced was peripheral blood. The CDR3: CAINGGSSSYNEQFF. DNA of the CDR3: TGTGCCATCAACGGAGGCTCGAGCTCCTACAATGAGCAGTTCTTC.